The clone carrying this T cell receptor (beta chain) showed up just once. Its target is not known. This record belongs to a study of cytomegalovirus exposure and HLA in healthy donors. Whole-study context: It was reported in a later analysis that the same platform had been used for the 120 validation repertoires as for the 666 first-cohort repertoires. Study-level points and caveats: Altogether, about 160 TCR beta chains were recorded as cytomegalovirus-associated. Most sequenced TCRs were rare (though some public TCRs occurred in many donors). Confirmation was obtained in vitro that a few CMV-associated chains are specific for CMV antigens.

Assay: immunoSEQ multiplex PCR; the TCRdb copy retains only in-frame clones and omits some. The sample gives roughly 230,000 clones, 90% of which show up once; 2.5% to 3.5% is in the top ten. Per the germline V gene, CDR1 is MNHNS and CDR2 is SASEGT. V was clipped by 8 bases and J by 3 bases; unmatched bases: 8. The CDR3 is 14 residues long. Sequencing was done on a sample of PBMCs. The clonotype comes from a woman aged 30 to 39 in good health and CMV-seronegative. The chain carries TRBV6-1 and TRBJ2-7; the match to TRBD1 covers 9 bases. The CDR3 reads CASGKTGGVYEQYF. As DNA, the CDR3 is TGTGCCAGCGGAAAGACAGGGGGAGTCTACGAGCAGTACTTC.